This TCR beta chain was sequenced in a study of cytomegalovirus exposure and HLA in healthy donors. In the study overall: As an earlier analysis found, about 190 million T cells yielded 100 million to 130 million unique TCR beta sequences.

General study points: Accurate predictions that matched the HLA-A and HLA-B alleles of most subjects were reportedly made from TCR beta sequences. The classifier reportedly diagnosed cytomegalovirus status with high sensitivity and specificity.

A word on this clone: Its antigen is currently unknown.

V lost 7 bases, J lost 0 bases, and 11 bases lay in between. The CDR3 length is 14 residues. Germline CDR1 and CDR2: MNHEY and SVGAGI. The donors were healthy bone marrow donors. PCR amplification relied on 60 Vbeta primers (plus 13 Jbeta primers). Method: immunoSEQ multiplex PCR; TCRdb's copy keeps in-frame clones and lacks some. The sample shows 75,000 to 100,000 clones, around 71% of them seen only once. The rearrangement links TRBV6-5 to TRBJ2-3, with a possible D match to TRBD2 (5 bases). Material for sequencing was PBMCs. This receptor was taken from a man aged 55 to 70 in good health and CMV-seronegative. For the CDR3, the DNA is TGTGCCAGCACTCGGACTGTCAGCACAGATACGCAGTATTTT. Translating gives CASTRTVSTDTQYF.